These 18 T cell receptor beta chains were all obtained from the same sample, sequenced in a study of T-cell reconstitution after alpha-beta-depleted transplantation in children. The authors prepared the TCRbeta library with unique molecular identifiers. Each CDR3 protein gets one entry after TCRdb re-called the PCR reads with MiXCR. The table has hundreds of thousands of distinct CDR3 sequences, around 17% seen once. This material consisted of PBMCs from the stem cell graft donor, taken from the stem cell graft. The receptors derive from a human donor who donated a stem cell graft to a child with acute myeloid leukemia.

The chain employs TRBV2 and TRBJ2-1; tentatively, D is TRBD2 (5 bases). The length of the CDR3 is 12 residues. Between the trimmed V and J ends, which lost 4 bases and 8 bases, there was a span of 9 bases. Germline CDR1 and CDR2: SNHLY and FYNNEI. CDR3 sequence: CASSGAVHEQFF. The CDR3 nucleotides are TGTGCCAGCAGTGGAGCGGTCCATGAGCAGTTCTTC.

J is TRBJ2-3 and V is TRBV7-2; no clear D. The V gene's germline CDR1 is SGHTA and CDR2 FQGNSA. Deletions cut 2 bases from V and 2 bases from J, with 5 bases between. The CDR3 covers 13 residues. The CDR3 DNA follows: TGTGCCAGCAGCTTAATCGTCACAGATACGCAGTATTTT. The encoded protein is CASSLIVTDTQYF.

This clonotype was observed many times. This rearrangement joins TRBV12-5 to TRBJ2-1; D perhaps matches TRBD1 (6 bases). V dropped 7 bases and J dropped 9 bases, with 19 bases sitting between them. The CDR3 covers 14 residues. Germline lookup yields CDR1 LGHNT and CDR2 FRNRAP. CDR3 sequence reads: CASAVGGTSSEQFF. The CDR3, as DNA: TGTGCTAGTGCCGTAGGGGGAACGTCAAGTGAGCAGTTCTTC.

This clonotype was counted between two and nine times. This chain joins TRBV5-1 and TRBJ1-3; 8 bases are shared with TRBD1. In germline, CDR1 is SGHRS, CDR2 YFSETQ. The CDR3 runs to 17 residues. The V gene end was trimmed by 6 bases and the J gene end by 0 bases; junction bases not matched to a gene: 11. The CDR3 reads CASNPGDRIYSGNTIYF. CDR3 in DNA: TGCGCCAGCAACCCGGGGGACAGGATTTACTCTGGAAACACCATATATTTT.

This clonotype has ten or more counts. This chain links TRBV20-1 with TRBJ1-5; possibly TRBD1 for D (6 bases). V shed 5 bases and J shed 10 bases, with 18 bases lying between them. Germline loops: CDR1 DFQATT, CDR2 SNEGSKA (reference sequence). CDR3 size: 13 residues. CDR3: CSAAGTRGNPQHF. CDR3 DNA sequence: TGCAGTGCTGCCGGGACAAGGGGAAATCCCCAGCATTTT.

This sequence joins TRBV7-3 and TRBJ2-7; D remains ambiguous. Trimming shortened V by 5 bases and J by 2 bases, and 13 bases separated the two germline ends. The CDR3 totals 14 residues. Per the germline V gene, CDR1 is SGHTA and CDR2 is FQGTGA. The CDR3 is CASSPETGTYEQYF. The CDR3 DNA follows: TGTGCCAGCAGCCCCGAGACCGGAACCTACGAGCAGTACTTC.

This clonotype was recorded many times. This chain links TRBV29-1 with TRBJ2-1, with D possibly TRBD2 on 6 matching bases. V was cut by 8 bases and J by 8 bases, with 19 bases left in between. The germline V gene encodes CDR1 SQVTM and CDR2 ANQGSEA. The CDR3 loop spans 13 amino acids. The CDR3 nucleotides are TGCAGCTCCGGGGAGGCCCCGCCCCATGAGCAGTTCTTC. This sequence encodes CSSGEAPPHEQFF.

J is TRBJ1-4 and V is TRBV7-2; D uncertain. The CDR3 loop spans 12 amino acids. Germline V gene sequence: CDR1 SGHTA, CDR2 FQGNSA. Trimming shortened V by 1 base and J by 10 bases, and 7 bases separated the two germline ends. The CDR3 coding sequence is TGTGCCAGCAGCTTAGGGGCAGGAAAACTGTTTTTT. Its translation is CASSLGAGKLFF.

The chain uses TRBV24-1 and TRBJ1-5; 11 nucleotides agree with TRBD1. J was trimmed by 3 bases and V by 4 bases; bases with no gene match: 7. The CDR3 totals 17 residues. The germline V gene has CDR1 KGHDR and CDR2 SFDVKD. In DNA form, the CDR3 reads TGTGCCACCAGTGACTCTCGGACAGGGGGCTCCAATCAGCCCCAGCATTTT. Translating gives CATSDSRTGGSNQPQHF.

The V gene is TRBV27, the J gene TRBJ2-7; D call uncertain. The CDR3 is 14 amino acids. V lost 3 bases, J lost 5 bases, and 14 bases lay in between. Per the germline V gene, CDR1 is MNHEY and CDR2 is SMNVEV (reference sequence). The chain's CDR3 is CASSFGQDEDEQYV. The CDR3 DNA reads TGTGCCAGCAGTTTTGGTCAGGACGAAGACGAGCAGTACGTC.

In its sample, this clonotype was seen once. The V call is TRBV7-9, the J call TRBJ2-3; D might be TRBD2 (5 bases). Germline CDR1 reads SEHNR; CDR2 reads FQNEAQ (reference sequence). Trimming shortened V by 5 bases and J by 4 bases, and 10 bases separated the two germline ends. This CDR3 has 13 residues. CDR3 sequence: CASSLTISDTQYF. CDR3 DNA: TGTGCCAGCAGCCTGACTATTTCAGATACGCAGTATTTT. The entire variable domain, with the rest obtained from reference TRBV7-9 and TRBJ2-3, is as follows: DTGVSQNPRHKITKRGQNVTFRCDPISEHNRLYWYRQTLGQGPEFLTYFQNEAQLEKSRLLSDRFSAERPKGSFSTLEIQRTEQGDSAMYLCASSLTISDTQYFGPGTRLTVL.

This clonotype has only a few counts. V is TRBV12-3 or TRBV12-4 and J is TRBJ2-5; D could derive from TRBD1 or TRBD2 (5 bases each). V was pared by 4 bases and J by 4 bases, with 10 bases between. The CDR3 runs to 13 residues. The CDR3 DNA sequence: TGTGCCAGCAGTTATCAGGGAGTAGAGACCCAGTACTTC. Encoded protein: CASSYQGVETQYF.

This clonotype was counted a few times. This chain's CDR3 is CASSFELRGVPGDGSKQPQHF. Here the CDR3 DNA reads TGTGCCAGCAGTTTTGAATTACGCGGTGTTCCAGGCGACGGGTCAAAACAGCCCCAGCATTTT. The chain uses TRBV12-3 or TRBV12-4 and TRBJ1-5, with D hard to call. The CDR3 has 21 residues. The V and J ends lost 3 bases and 7 bases respectively, with 34 bases between them.

This clonotype was seen at least ten times. This chain uses TRBV12-3 or TRBV12-4 with TRBJ2-5, with unresolved D. Trimming removed 3 bases at V and 9 bases at J, with 8 bases between. The CDR3 loop spans 11 amino acids. The CDR3 nucleotides read TGTGCCAGCAGTTTTGCCTCGGCCCAGTACTTC. It specifies CASSFASAQYF.

This rearrangement joins TRBV5-1 to TRBJ1-2; possibly TRBD1 for D (6 bases). Germline V gene lookup returns CDR1 SGHRS and CDR2 YFSETQ. V lost 4 bases and J lost 5, with 24 bases in between. CDR3 size: 17 residues. This CDR3 reads CASSRGSGTQRTYGYTF. The DNA of the CDR3 is TGCGCCAGCAGCCGGGGGTCTGGGACACAAAGGACTTATGGCTACACCTTC.

Note on this clonotype: A read error may be the cause here, since a much bigger clone is one base away. The chain links TRBV7-2 to TRBJ2-2; 8 bases match TRBD1. The CDR3 loop spans 14 amino acids. Germline CDR1 is SGHTA and CDR2 is FQGNSA. The CDR3 sequence: CASSWDRSTRELFF. The CDR3 DNA reads as TGTGCCAGCAGCTGGGACAGGAGCACCAGGGAGCTGTTTTTT.

The chain combines TRBV14 with TRBJ2-5, with no clear D. This CDR3 contains 17 residues. Looked up from germline, CDR1 is SGHDN and CDR2 is FVKESK. V gave up 1 base and J gave up 0 bases, with 15 bases separating them. The CDR3 is CASSQVEQTKYQETQYF. CDR3 nucleotide sequence: TGTGCCAGCAGCCAAGTGGAGCAGACGAAGTACCAAGAGACCCAGTACTTC.

This clonotype was counted ten times or more. The CDR3 sequence is CSVLQASYEQYF. In DNA form, the CDR3 reads TGCAGCGTTCTTCAGGCTTCCTACGAGCAGTACTTC. The chain links TRBV29-1 to TRBJ2-7; D ambiguous. The CDR3 length is 12 residues. Trimming stripped 5 bases from V and 1 base from J, with 9 bases between. Germline CDR1 and CDR2: SQVTM and ANQGSEA.